This T cell receptor (beta chain) is from a study of blood T cell repertoires in COVID-19. About the research overall: In each case, the material was cDNA or gDNA derived from T cells, B-cell-depleted T cells, or PBMCs.

Enrolled through a virtual design, the participants were between roughly 18 and 90 years of age and came from about two dozen US areas. Symptom resolution, clearance, or two negative PCRs marked donors in Cohort 3 as recovered. As originally analysed: Amplifying reference gene primers gave estimates of nucleated cell counts. Data came from immunoSEQ multiplex PCR; TCRdb stores just in-frame clones and leaves some out. That table is the source of V, J and clone size, and D and trimming were worked out from the DNA. The sample holds about 370,000 clones, more than 80% seen once. The CDR3 runs to 12 residues. Germline lookup yields CDR1 MNHEY and CDR2 SVGAGI. V dropped 11 bases and J dropped 8; count of bases not matched to a gene: 9.

Sequencing was performed on PBMCs or T cells enriched from blood (not recorded which). This sequence was found in a man aged 18 to 29 who had recovered from COVID-19. The chain has TRBV6-5 and TRBJ1-2; 9 positions match TRBD1. CDR3 nucleotide sequence: TGTGCCTCCTATGGGACAGGGATGGGCTACACCTTC. The encoded protein is CASYGTGMGYTF.